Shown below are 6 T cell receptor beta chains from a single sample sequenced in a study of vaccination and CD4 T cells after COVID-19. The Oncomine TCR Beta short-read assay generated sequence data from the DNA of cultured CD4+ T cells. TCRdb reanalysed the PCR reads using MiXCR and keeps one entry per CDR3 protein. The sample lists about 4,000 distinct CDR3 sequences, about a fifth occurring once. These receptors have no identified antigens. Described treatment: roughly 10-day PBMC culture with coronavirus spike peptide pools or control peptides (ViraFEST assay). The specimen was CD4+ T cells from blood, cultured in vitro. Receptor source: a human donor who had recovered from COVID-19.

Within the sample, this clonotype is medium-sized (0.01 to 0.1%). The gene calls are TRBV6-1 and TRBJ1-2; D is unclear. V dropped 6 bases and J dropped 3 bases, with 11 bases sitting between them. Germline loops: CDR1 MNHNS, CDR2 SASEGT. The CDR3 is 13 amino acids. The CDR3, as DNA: TGTGCCAGCAGCCTCGCCATTCACTATGGCTACACCTTC. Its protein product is CASSLAIHYGYTF.

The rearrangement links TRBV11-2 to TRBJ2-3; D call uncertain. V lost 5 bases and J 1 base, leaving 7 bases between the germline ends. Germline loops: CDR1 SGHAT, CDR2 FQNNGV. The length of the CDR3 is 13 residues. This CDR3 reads CASSQAGTDTQYF. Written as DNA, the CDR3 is TGTGCCAGCAGCCAGGCCGGCACAGATACGCAGTATTTT.

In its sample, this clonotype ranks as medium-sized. The CDR3 region is CASSSGGYYNYGYTF. CDR3 DNA: TGTGCCAGCAGCAGTGGTGGATACTATAACTATGGCTACACCTTC. This sequence joins TRBV19 and TRBJ1-2; no clear D gene. The V and J ends lost 9 bases and 1 base respectively, with 18 bases between them. The CDR3 covers 15 residues. Germline values: CDR1 LNHDA, CDR2 SQIVND (reference sequence). Together with reference TRBV19 and TRBJ1-2, the CDR3 gives the full variable domain: DGGITQSPKYLFRKEGQNVTLSCEQNLNHDAMYWYRQDPGQGLRLIYYSQIVNDFQKGDIAEGYSVSREKKESFPLTVTSAQKNPTAFYLCASSSGGYYNYGYTFGSGTRLTVV.

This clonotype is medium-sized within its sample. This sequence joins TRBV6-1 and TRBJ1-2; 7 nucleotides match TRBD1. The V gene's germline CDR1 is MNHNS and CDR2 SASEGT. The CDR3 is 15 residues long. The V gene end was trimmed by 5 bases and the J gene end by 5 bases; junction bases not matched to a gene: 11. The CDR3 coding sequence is TGTGCCAGCAGTAACCGACAGGGTTTAGGGTATGGCTACACCTTC. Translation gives CASSNRQGLGYGYTF.

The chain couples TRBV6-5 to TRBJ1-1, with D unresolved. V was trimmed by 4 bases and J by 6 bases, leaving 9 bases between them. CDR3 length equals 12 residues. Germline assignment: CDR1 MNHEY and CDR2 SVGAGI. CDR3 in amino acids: CASSSRGSEAFF. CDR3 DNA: TGTGCCAGCAGTTCCCGTGGGTCTGAAGCTTTCTTT.

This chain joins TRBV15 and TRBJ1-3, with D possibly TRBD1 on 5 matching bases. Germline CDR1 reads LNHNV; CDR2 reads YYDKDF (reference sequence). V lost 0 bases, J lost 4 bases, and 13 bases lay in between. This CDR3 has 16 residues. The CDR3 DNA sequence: TGTGCCACCAGCAGAGATTCTAGGGGCTACGGAAACACCATATATTTT. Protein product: CATSRDSRGYGNTIYF.